A selection of T cell receptor beta chains follows, all from one sample in a study of STAT5B mutations in CD4+ large granular lymphocyte leukemia. Clones were read by immunoSEQ multiplex PCR, and TCRdb kept only the in-frame ones, dropping some. The sample holds 25,000 to 35,000 clones, 70% to 75% seen once. Material for sequencing was CD4+ T cells from blood buffy coats. These receptors were collected from a human donor in good health. Each CDR3 is given with its conserved first and last residue. The D gene is left open where the match is weak. The size of a clone is reported for some rows only, either as once, few or many, or as a class for expanded clones.

D gene	clone size	J gene	V gene	CDR3 DNA	CDR3 protein
NA	few	TRBJ1-5	TRBV9	TGTGCCAGCAGCGTAGCTTCCGGACACCAAGCCTATCAGCCCCAGCATTTT	CASSVASGHQAYQPQHF
NA	NA	TRBJ1-5	TRBV19	TGTGCCAGTAGTACCGACACTTACAATCAGCCCCAGCATTTT	CASSTDTYNQPQHF
NA	few	TRBJ1-5	TRBV19	TGTGCCAGTAGTATAGTGGCAGGGGATCAGCCCCAGCATTTT	CASSIVAGDQPQHF
NA	NA	TRBJ2-7	TRBV29-1	TGCAGCGTCTCGATCGTGGGGGGCTACGAGCAGTACTTC	CSVSIVGGYEQYF
NA	once	TRBJ2-4	TRBV7-9	TGTGCCAGCAGCTTAGCGGACCAGCGGCAGTACTTC	CASSLADQRQYF
NA	NA	TRBJ1-3	TRBV10-3	TGTGCCATCAGTAGAGAGGGGGTGTCTGGAAACACCATATATTTT	CAISREGVSGNTIYF
NA	NA	TRBJ1-2	TRBV6-6	TGTGCCAGCAGTTACTCGGCAGATTCGGCGGGCTACACCTTC	CASSYSADSAGYTF
NA	few	TRBJ1-2	TRBV5-4	TGTGCCAGCAGCGTCGGACAATTGAGATACACCTTC	CASSVGQLRYTF
TRBD2	NA	TRBJ2-3	TRBV7-2	TGTGCCAGCAGCCCAACTGCGGGAGGGGGCACAGATACGCAGTATTTT	CASSPTAGGGTDTQYF
TRBD2	NA	TRBJ2-7	TRBV30	TGTGCCTGGAGTGGGCGGGGGACCTACGAGCAGTACTTC	CAWSGRGTYEQYF
TRBD1	NA	TRBJ2-5	TRBV7-2	TGTGCCAGCAGCGAAGGGGGCCAGGCGGAGGAGACCCAGTACTTC	CASSEGGQAEETQYF
TRBD2	NA	TRBJ2-1	TRBV5-1	TGCGCCAGCAGGGTGGAACTAGCGGGGTCCTACAATGAGCAGTTCTTC	CASRVELAGSYNEQFF
NA	NA	TRBJ1-2	TRBV7-9	TGTGCCAGCAGCTTGTCCGGGCATGGCTACACCTTC	CASSLSGHGYTF
NA	NA	TRBJ2-2	TRBV5-4	TGTGCCAGCAGCTTTCGTAGGCAGCAGGACACCGGGGAGCTGTTTTTT	CASSFRRQQDTGELFF
TRBD1	NA	TRBJ1-2	TRBV4-2	TGTGCCAGCAGCCCCGGACAGGGCAGATATGGCTACACCTTC	CASSPGQGRYGYTF
NA	NA	TRBJ2-5	TRBV5-1	TGCGCCAGCAGCTTGGTATCCGGGGAAGAGACCCAGTACTTC	CASSLVSGEETQYF
NA	NA	TRBJ2-4	TRBV15	TGTGCCACCAGCGGGACGGGGGTTCAGTACTTC	CATSGTGVQYF